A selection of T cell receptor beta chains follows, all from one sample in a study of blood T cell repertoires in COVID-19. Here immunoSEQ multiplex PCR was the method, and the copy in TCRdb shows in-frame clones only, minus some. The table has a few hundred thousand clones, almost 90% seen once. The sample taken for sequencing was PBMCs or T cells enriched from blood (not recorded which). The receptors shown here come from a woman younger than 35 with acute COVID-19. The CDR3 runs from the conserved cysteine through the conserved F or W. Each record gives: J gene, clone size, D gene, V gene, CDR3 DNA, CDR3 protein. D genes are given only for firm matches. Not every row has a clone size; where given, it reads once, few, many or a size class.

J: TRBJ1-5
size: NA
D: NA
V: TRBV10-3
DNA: TGTGCCATCAGTGGTGTATTAGATAGCAATCAGCCCCAGCATTTT
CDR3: CAISGVLDSNQPQHF

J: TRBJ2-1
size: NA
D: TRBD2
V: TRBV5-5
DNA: TGTGCCAGCAGAACCGGGACTAGATACAATGAGCAGTTCTTC
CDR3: CASRTGTRYNEQFF

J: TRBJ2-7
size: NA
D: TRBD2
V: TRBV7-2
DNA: TGTGCCAGCAGCTTAGGCGGGACTAGCGGGGCCGAGCAGTACTTC
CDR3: CASSLGGTSGAEQYF

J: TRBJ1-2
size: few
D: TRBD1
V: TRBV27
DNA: TGTGCCAGCAGTTCCGCTGCCCGGGGCAGGGGGTATGGCTACACCTTC
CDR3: CASSSAARGRGYGYTF

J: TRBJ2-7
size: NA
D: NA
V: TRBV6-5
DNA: TGTGCCAGCAGTCACCCTAGAGCCGGCGAGCAGTACTTC
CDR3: CASSHPRAGEQYF

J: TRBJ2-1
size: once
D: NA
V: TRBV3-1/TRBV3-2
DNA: TGTGCCAGCAGCCGGATTGATCAGGGTGAGCAGTTCTTC
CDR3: CASSRIDQGEQFF

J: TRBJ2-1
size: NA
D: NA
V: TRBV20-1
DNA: TGCAGTGCTAGTCGGGCGGGAAAATACAATGAGCAGTTCTTC
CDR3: CSASRAGKYNEQFF

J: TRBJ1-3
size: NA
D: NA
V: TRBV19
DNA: TGTGCCAGTACCCACCCGGGACAAAGAAACACCATATATTTT
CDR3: CASTHPGQRNTIYF

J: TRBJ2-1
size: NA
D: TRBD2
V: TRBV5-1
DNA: TGCGCCAGCAGCTTGGGGACTAGCGCGTCCTACAATGAGCAGTTCTTC
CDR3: CASSLGTSASYNEQFF

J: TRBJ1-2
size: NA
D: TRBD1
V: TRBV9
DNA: TGTGCCAGCAGCGTCCGGGACAGGGGTACCTATGGCTACACCTTC
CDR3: CASSVRDRGTYGYTF

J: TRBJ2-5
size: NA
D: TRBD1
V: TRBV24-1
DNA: TGTGCCACCAGTGCCCCGGACAGGGGGGCCCAGTACTTC
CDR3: CATSAPDRGAQYF

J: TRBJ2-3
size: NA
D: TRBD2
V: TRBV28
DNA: TGTGCCAGCAGTTTTCGCGGGAGGGTGGATACGCAGTATTTT
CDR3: CASSFRGRVDTQYF

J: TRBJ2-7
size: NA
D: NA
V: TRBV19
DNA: TGTGCCAGTAGTTCCCATAAGAGGGATCGAGAGGAGCAGTACTTC
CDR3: CASSSHKRDREEQYF

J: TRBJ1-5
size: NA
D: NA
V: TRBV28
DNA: TGTGCCAGCAGTTCATTGGGCAGCAATCAGCCCCAGCATTTT
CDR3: CASSSLGSNQPQHF

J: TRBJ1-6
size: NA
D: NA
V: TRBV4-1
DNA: TGCGCCAGCAGCCAAGATCCCATGCGTCTTGGTTCACCCCTCCACTTT
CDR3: CASSQDPMRLGSPLHF

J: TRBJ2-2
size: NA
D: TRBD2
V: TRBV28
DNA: TGTGCCAGCAGTTTATGGCTAGCGGGAGGAGGAGGGGGCACCGGGGAGCTGTTTTTT
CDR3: CASSLWLAGGGGGTGELFF

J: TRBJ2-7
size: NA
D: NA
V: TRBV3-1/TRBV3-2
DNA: TGTGCCAGCAGCCCTCCAGGGGCTAGACTCGAGCAGTACTTC
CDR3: CASSPPGARLEQYF

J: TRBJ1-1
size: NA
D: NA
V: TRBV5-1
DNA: TGCGCCAGCAGCTTTACCACCAGGACCAAGAGGGGGACTGAAGCTTTCTTT
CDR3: CASSFTTRTKRGTEAFF